This T cell receptor (beta chain) was identified in a study of blood T cell repertoires in COVID-19 (TCRdb year 2020). At the level of the whole study: Samples from collaborators originated in the United States, Italy and Spain and spanned both the acute and convalescent phases of COVID-19. The material from the prospective study consisted of cDNA or gDNA derived from T cells, B-cell-depleted T cells, or PBMCs. Subjects who had been exposed to COVID-19, were actively infected with it, or had recovered from it provided the deeply sampled blood TCRbeta repertoires that made up the dataset. The repertoires were released in a freely available public database intended as a resource for research on the immune response to SARS-CoV-2. The samples were drawn from the first 160 participants of the ongoing ImmuneRACE study and from 1,254 subjects provided by 6 global collaborators. A de-identified subject ID, COVID-19 status, age in years and sex were almost always included in the sample metadata. Where available, HLA class I and class II types were taken from metadata supplied by the sample provider and were not determined by assay-based typing.

Regarding this clone: This clone's antigen is unknown. No much larger clonotype is one base removed from it; base qualities were not supplied.

In the prospective study, participants were 18 to 89 years old, resided in 24 geographic areas of the United States, and were enrolled through a virtual design. In the prospective study, participants were assigned to cohorts based on the clinical history participants reported in a screening survey and a study questionnaire. ImmuneRACE Cohort 3 recovered participants were defined by two consecutive negative NP/OP PCR tests, healthcare professional clearance, or symptom resolution. In the prospective study, whole blood, serum and a nasopharyngeal or oropharyngeal swab were collected from each participant by mobile phlebotomists. Prospective study participants could optionally give additional blood draws and questionnaires over an approximately two-month period. Before DNA extraction, prospective study blood samples were shipped either frozen or at room temperature. The V end loses 0 bases and the J end loses 1 base, and a stretch of 7 bases separates them. In the germline V gene (reference sequence), CDR1 corresponds to GTSNPN and CDR2 to SVGIG. Its CDR3 holds 14 amino acids, cysteine through phenylalanine. Just the 42-base CDR3 DNA is kept, in frame starting at base 1.

TCRbeta CDR3 regions were amplified from genomic DNA using the immunoSEQ Assay, a bias-controlled multiplex PCR. The authors processed their data as follows. Nucleated cell counts per sample were estimated from amplification of reference gene primers within the assay. To quantify the absolute abundance of each unique TCRbeta CDR3 rearrangement, sequence reads were collapsed and filtered. For each sample, productive Simpson clonality was calculated by taking the square root of Simpson's diversity index across productive rearrangements. Imported from immuneACCESS, the table was reduced by TCRdb to in-frame sequences with V and J called. These copies leave out some clones; in studies compared against another copy, an unresolved V gene accounts for under half, and the cause of the remainder is not known. V and J calls and clone size are copied from that table; D and trimming were computed from the DNA. This sample has roughly 370,000 clones in its table, and more than 75% of those were observed once. Of the sample, about 10% falls within the top ten clones.

Paper-wide results and their limitations: Clinical and demographic metadata were provided uncurated, with the amount varying by source and participant.

The receptor was isolated from a woman aged 50 to 60 who had recovered from COVID-19. The sequenced sample consisted of PBMCs or T cells enriched from blood (not recorded which). The chain is made from TRBV30 and TRBJ1-3; no D gene is confidently identified. The CDR3 protein sequence reads: CAWSVLRSGNTIYF. The DNA is TGTGCCTGGAGTGTACTCAGGTCTGGAAACACCATATATTTT.